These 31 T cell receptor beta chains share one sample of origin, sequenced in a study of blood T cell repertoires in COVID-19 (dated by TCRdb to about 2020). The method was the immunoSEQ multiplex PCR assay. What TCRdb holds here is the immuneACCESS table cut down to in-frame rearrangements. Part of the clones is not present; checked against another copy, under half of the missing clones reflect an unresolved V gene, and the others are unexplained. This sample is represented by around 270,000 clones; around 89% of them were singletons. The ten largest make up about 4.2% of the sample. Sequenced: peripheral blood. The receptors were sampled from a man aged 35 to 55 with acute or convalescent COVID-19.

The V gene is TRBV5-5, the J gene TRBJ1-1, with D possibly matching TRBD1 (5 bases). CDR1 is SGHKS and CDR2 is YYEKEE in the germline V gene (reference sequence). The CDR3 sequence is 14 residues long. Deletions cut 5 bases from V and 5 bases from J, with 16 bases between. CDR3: CASSFASGGTEAFF. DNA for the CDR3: TGTGCCAGCAGTTTTGCCTCGGGGGGAACTGAAGCTTTCTTT.

As DNA, the CDR3 is TGTGCCAGCAGCCGCGGGGGAGGGAGATACGAGCAGTACTTC. Encoded protein: CASSRGGGRYEQYF. The V call is TRBV3-1 (or the pseudogene TRBV3-2), the J call TRBJ2-7, with 7 positions matching TRBD2. This CDR3 has 14 amino acids. The germline V gene encodes CDR1 LGHDT and CDR2 YNNKEL (reference sequence). J gave up 4 bases and V 4 bases, and 7 bases lay outside the gene matches.

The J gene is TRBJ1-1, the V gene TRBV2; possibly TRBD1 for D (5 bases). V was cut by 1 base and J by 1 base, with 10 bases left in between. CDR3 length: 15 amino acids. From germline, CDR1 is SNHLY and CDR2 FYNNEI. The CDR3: CASSEEGRENTEAFF. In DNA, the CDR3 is TGTGCCAGCAGTGAAGAAGGCAGGGAGAACACTGAAGCTTTCTTT.

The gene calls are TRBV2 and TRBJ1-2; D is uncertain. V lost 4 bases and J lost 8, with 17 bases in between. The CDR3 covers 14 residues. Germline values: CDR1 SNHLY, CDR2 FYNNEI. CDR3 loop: CASSGYGIGNGYTF. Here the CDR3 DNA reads TGTGCCAGCAGTGGTTACGGGATCGGGAACGGCTACACCTTC. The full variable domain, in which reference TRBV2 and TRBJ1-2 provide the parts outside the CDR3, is EPEVTQTPSHQVTQMGQEVILRCVPISNHLYFYWYRQILGQKVEFLVSFYNNEISEKSEIFDDQFSVERPDGSNFTLKIRSTKLEDSAMYFCASSGYGIGNGYTFGSGTRLTVV.

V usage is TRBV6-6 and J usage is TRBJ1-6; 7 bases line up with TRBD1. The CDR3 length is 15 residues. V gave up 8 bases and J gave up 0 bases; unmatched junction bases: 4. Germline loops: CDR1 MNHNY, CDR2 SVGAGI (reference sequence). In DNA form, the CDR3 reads TGTGCCAGCCGACAGGGAAACTCCTATAATTCACCCCTCCACTTT. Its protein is CASRQGNSYNSPLHF.

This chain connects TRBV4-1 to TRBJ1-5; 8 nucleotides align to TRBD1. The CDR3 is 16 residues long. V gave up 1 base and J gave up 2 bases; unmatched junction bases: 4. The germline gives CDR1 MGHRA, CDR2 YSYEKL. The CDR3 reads CASSQGEDRGNQPQHF. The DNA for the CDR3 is TGCGCCAGCAGCCAAGGGGAGGACAGGGGCAATCAGCCCCAGCATTTT.

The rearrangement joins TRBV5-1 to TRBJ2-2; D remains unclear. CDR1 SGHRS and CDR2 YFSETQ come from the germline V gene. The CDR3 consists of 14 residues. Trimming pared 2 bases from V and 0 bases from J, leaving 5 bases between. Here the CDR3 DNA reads TGCGCCAGCAGCTTTGACACGAACACCGGGGAGCTGTTTTTT. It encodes CASSFDTNTGELFF.

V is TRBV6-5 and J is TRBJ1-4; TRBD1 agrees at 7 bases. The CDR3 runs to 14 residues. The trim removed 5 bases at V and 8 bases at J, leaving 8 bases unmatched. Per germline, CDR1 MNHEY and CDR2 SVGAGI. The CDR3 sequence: CASSMTGLKEKLFF. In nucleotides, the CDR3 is TGTGCCAGCAGTATGACAGGGCTCAAGGAAAAACTGTTTTTT.

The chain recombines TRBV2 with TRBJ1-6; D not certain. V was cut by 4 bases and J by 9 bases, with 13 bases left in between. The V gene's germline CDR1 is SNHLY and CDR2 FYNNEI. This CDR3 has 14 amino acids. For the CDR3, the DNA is TGTGCCAGCAGTGCCGGGTTGCCGGCTTCACCCCTCCACTTT. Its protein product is CASSAGLPASPLHF.

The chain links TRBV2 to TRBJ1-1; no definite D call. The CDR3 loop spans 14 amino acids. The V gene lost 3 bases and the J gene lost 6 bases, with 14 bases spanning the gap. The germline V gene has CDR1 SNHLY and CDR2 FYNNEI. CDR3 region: CASSDRRFWAEAFF. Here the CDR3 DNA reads TGTGCCAGCAGTGACCGCAGGTTCTGGGCTGAAGCTTTCTTT.

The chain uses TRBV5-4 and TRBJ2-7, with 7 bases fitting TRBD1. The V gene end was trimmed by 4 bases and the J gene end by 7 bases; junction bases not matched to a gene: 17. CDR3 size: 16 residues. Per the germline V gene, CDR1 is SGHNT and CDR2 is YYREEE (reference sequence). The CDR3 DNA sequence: TGTGCCAGCAGCCACCCACAGGGGTCCCCTCCGAGGGAGCAGTACTTC. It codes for CASSHPQGSPPREQYF.

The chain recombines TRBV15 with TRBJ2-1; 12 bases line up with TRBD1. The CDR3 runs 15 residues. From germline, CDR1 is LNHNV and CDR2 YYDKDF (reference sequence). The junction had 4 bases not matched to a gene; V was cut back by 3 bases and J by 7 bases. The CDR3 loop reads CATSSRDRGRNEQFF. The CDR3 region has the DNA TGTGCCACCAGCAGCCGGGACAGGGGGCGGAATGAGCAGTTCTTC.

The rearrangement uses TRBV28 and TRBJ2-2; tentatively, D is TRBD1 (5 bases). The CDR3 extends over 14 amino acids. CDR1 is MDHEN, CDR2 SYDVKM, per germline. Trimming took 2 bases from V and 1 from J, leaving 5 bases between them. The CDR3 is CASSLTGNTGELFF. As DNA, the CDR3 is TGTGCCAGCAGTTTAACAGGGAACACCGGGGAGCTGTTTTTT.

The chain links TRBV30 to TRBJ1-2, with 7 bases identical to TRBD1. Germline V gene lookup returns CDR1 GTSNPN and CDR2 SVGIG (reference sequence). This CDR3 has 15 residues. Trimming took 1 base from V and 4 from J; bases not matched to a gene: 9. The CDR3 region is CAWSGLRGQTYGYTF. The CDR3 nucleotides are TGTGCCTGGAGTGGCCTGCGGGGACAGACCTATGGCTACACCTTC.

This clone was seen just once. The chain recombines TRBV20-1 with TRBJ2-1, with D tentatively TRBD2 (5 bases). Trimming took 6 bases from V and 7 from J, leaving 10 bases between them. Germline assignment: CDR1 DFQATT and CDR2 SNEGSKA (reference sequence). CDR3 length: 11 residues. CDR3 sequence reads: CSAVRGNEQFF. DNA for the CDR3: TGCAGTGCCGTTAGAGGGAATGAGCAGTTCTTC.

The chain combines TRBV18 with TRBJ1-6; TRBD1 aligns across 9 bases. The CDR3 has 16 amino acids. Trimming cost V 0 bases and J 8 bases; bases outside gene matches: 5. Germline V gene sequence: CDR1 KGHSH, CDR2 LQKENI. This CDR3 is CASSPPSQGADSPLHF. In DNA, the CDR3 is TGTGCCAGCTCACCACCGTCACAGGGGGCCGATTCACCCCTCCACTTT.

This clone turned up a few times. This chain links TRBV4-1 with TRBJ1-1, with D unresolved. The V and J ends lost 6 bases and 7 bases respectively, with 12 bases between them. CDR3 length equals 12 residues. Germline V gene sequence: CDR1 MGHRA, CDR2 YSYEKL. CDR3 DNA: TGCGCCAGCAGAACACTCTCGGGTGAAGCTTTCTTT. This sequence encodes CASRTLSGEAFF.

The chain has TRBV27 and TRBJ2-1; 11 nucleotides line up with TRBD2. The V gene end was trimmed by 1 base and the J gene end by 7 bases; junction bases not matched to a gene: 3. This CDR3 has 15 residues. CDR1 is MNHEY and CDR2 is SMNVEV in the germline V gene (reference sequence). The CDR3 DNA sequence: TGTGCCAGCAGTTTATTAGCGGGGGGGTGGAATGAGCAGTTCTTC. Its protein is CASSLLAGGWNEQFF.

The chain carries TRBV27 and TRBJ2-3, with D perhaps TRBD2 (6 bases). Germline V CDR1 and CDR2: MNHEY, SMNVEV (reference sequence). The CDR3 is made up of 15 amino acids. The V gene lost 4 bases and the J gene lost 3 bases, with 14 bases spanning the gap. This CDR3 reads CASSSRDLGTDTQYF. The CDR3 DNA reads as TGTGCCAGCAGTTCCCGGGACTTGGGTACAGATACGCAGTATTTT.

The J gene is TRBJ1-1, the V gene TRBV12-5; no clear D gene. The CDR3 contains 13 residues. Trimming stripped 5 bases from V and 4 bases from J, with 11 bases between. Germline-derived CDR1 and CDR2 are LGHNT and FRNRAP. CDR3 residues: CASGASRGTEAFF. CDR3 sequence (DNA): TGTGCTAGTGGTGCCTCCCGGGGCACTGAAGCTTTCTTT.

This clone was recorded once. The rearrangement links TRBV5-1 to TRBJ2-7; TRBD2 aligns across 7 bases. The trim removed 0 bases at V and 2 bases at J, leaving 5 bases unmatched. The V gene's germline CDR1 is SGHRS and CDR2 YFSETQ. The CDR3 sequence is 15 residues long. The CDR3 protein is CASSLAAGFAYEQYF. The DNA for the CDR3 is TGCGCCAGCAGCTTGGCAGCGGGGTTTGCCTACGAGCAGTACTTC.

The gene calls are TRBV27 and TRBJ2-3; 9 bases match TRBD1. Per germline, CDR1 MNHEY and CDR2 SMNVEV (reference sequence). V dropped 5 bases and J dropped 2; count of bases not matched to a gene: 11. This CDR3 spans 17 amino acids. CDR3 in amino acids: CASSPGQGRPLTDTQYF. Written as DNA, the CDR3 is TGTGCCAGCAGTCCTGGACAGGGGCGCCCCCTCACAGATACGCAGTATTTT.

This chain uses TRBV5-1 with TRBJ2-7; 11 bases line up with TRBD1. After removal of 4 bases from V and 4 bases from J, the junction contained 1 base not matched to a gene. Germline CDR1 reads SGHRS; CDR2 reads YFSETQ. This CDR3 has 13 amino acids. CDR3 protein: CASSGTGGYEQYF. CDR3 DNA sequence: TGCGCCAGCAGCGGGACAGGGGGGTACGAGCAGTACTTC.

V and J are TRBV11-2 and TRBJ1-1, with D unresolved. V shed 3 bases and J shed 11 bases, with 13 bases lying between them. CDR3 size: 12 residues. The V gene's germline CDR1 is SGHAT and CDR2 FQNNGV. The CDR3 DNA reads TGTGCCAGCAGCTTTGAGAGGTTTGAGGCTTTCTTT. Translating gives CASSFERFEAFF.

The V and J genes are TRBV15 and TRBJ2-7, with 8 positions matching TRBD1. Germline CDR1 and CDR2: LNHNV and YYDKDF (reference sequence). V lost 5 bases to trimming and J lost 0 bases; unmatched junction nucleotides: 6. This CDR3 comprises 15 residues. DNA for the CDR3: TGTGCCACCAGCTGGGACAGGAGGAGCTCCTACGAGCAGTACTTC. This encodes CATSWDRRSSYEQYF.

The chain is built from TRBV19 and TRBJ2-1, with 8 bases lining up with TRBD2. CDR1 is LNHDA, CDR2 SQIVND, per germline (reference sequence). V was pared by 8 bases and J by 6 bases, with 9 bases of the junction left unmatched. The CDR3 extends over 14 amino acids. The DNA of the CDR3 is TGTGCCAGTTCCCCGGGGGGGACGGGCAATGAGCAGTTCTTC. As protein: CASSPGGTGNEQFF.

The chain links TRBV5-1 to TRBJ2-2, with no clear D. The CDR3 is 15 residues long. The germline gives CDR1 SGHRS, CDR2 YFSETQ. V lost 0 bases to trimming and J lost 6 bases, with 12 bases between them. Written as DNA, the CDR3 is TGCGCCAGCAGCTTGGTTGGTGAGGTGGCCGGGGAGCTGTTTTTT. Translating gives CASSLVGEVAGELFF.

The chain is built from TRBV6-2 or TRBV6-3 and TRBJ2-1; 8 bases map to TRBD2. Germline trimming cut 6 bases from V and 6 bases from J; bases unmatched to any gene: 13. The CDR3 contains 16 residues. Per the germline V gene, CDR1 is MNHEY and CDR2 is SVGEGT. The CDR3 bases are TGTGCCAGCAGCCCTTTTTATCGGGGGGGCCCCAATGAGCAGTTCTTC. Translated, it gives CASSPFYRGGPNEQFF.

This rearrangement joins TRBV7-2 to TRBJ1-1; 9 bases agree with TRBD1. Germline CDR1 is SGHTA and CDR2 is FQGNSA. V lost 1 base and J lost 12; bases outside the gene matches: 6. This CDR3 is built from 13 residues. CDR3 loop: CASSLVTGGTTFF. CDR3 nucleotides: TGTGCCAGCAGCTTAGTGACAGGGGGAACGACTTTCTTT.

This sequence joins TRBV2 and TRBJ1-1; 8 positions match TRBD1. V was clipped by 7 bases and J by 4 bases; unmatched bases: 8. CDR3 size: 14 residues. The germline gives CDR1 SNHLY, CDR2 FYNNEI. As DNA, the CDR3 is TGTGCCAGCATCGAGACAGGGGCGGGCACTGAAGCTTTCTTT. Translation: CASIETGAGTEAFF.

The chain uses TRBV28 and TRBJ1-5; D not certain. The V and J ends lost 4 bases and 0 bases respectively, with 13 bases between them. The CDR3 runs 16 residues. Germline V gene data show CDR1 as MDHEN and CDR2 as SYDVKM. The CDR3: CASSSPEGNSNQPQHF. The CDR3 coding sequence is TGTGCCAGCAGTTCCCCCGAGGGAAATAGCAATCAGCCCCAGCATTTT.